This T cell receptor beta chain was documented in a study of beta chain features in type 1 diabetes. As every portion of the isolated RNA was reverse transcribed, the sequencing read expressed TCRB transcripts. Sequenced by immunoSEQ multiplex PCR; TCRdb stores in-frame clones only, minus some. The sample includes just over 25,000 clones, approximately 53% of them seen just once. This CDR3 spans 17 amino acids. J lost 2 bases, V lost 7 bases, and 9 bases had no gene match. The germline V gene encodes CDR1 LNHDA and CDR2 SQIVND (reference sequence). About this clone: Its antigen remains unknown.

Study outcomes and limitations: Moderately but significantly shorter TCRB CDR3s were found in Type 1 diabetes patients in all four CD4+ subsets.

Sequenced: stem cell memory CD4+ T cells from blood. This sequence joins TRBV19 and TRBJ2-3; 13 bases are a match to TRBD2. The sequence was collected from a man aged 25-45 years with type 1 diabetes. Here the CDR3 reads CASTRLAGGSDTDTQYF. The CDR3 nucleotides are TGTGCCAGTACCCGACTAGCGGGGGGTTCAGACACAGATACGCAGTATTTT.